Following are 9 T cell receptor beta chains from one sample sequenced in a study of blood T cell repertoires in COVID-19. This table comes from immunoSEQ multiplex PCR, and its TCRdb copy is limited to in-frame clones, with some not included. The sample holds under 250,000 clones, just over 85% seen once. The sample was peripheral blood. The receptors originated from a man older than 75 with acute or convalescent COVID-19.

The chain combines TRBV9 with TRBJ2-3; 9 bases map to TRBD1. This CDR3 comprises 17 residues. The junction had 9 bases not matched to a gene; V was cut back by 4 bases and J by 0 bases. Germline V gives CDR1 SGDLS, CDR2 YYNGEE. CDR3 region: CASSIRAGTGSTDTQYF. CDR3 nucleotide sequence: TGTGCCAGCAGCATCAGGGCCGGGACAGGGAGCACAGATACGCAGTATTTT.

CDR3 in amino acids: CASSQIGTGGYEQYF. CDR3 in DNA: TGTGCCAGCAGCCAAATCGGGACAGGGGGTTACGAGCAGTACTTC. The chain links TRBV14 to TRBJ2-7; 11 nucleotides align to TRBD1. Trimming at V came to 2 bases and at J to 4 bases, leaving 4 bases not matched to a gene. The CDR3 consists of 15 residues. Germline V gene sequence: CDR1 SGHDN, CDR2 FVKESK.

The chain links TRBV5-1 to TRBJ2-7; a possible D gene is TRBD1 (5 bases). Germline-derived CDR1 and CDR2 are SGHRS and YFSETQ. The CDR3 spans 14 residues. Trimming removed 2 bases at V and 5 bases at J, with 14 bases between. The CDR3 spells CASSFRGRENEQYF. CDR3 coding DNA: TGCGCCAGCAGCTTCCGAGGCAGGGAAAACGAGCAGTACTTC. Using reference TRBV5-1 and TRBJ2-7 for the parts outside the CDR3, the full variable domain is KAGVTQTPRYLIKTRGQQVTLSCSPISGHRSVSWYQQTPGQGLQFLFEYFSETQRNKGNFPGRFSGRQFSNSRSEMNVSTLELGDSALYLCASSFRGRENEQYFGPGTRLTVT.

This chain connects TRBV11-3 to TRBJ2-3; D is perhaps TRBD1 (6 bases). Germline values: CDR1 SGHNT, CDR2 YENEEA. The V end lost 4 bases, the J end lost 2 bases, and 13 bases lay between the germline ends. This CDR3 has 15 amino acids. The CDR3 nucleotides are TGTGCCAGCAGCTCACAGGGCCTTACCACAGATACGCAGTATTTT. This codes for CASSSQGLTTDTQYF.

The chain carries TRBV24-1 and TRBJ2-1; 9 bases are a match to TRBD2. Germline-derived CDR1 and CDR2 are KGHDR and SFDVKD. This CDR3 region has 14 residues. Losses at the gene ends were 7 bases for V and 10 bases for J; bases not matched to a gene: 10. The CDR3 DNA is TGTGCCACCAGCGAGACTAGCGGTACTGGGGAGCAGTTCTTC. Translated, it gives CATSETSGTGEQFF.

The chain employs TRBV7-7 and TRBJ1-3; 7 bases line up with TRBD1. V trimming: 2 bases; J trimming: 4 bases; junction bases outside the gene matches: 5. Germline V gives CDR1 SSHAT, CDR2 FNYEAQ (reference sequence). The CDR3 length is 15 residues. The CDR3 DNA sequence: TGTGCCAGCAGCTTACAAGGGGGCCCGGGAAACACCATATATTTT. Translated: CASSLQGGPGNTIYF.

The chain links TRBV7-9 to TRBJ2-3; D ambiguous. CDR1 SEHNR and CDR2 FQNEAQ come from the germline V gene (reference sequence). The ends were cut back, 5 bases at V and 1 base at J, with 7 bases in the middle. CDR3 length: 13 residues. CDR3: CASSARGTDTQYF. DNA of the CDR3: TGTGCCAGCAGCGCTCGAGGCACAGATACGCAGTATTTT.

This sequence joins TRBV5-5 and TRBJ2-7, with D perhaps matching TRBD2 (5 bases). The CDR3 has 14 residues. Germline V gene lookup returns CDR1 SGHKS and CDR2 YYEKEE (reference sequence). Trimming took 0 bases from V and 1 from J, leaving 8 bases between them. CDR3 nucleotides: TGTGCCAGCAGCTTGGCCGGAGGTTCCTACGAGCAGTACTTC. Amino acids: CASSLAGGSYEQYF.

The chain has TRBV10-3 and TRBJ2-1; the D is unclear. The germline gives CDR1 ENHRY, CDR2 SYGVKD. V lost 8 bases, J lost 10 bases, and 15 bases lay in between. The length of the CDR3 is 12 residues. The CDR3 DNA reads as TGTGCCATCTTCTACAGATTAGAGGAGCAGTTCTTC. Translated, it gives CAIFYRLEEQFF.